This T cell receptor beta chain was found in a study of beta chain features in type 1 diabetes. Study-wide results and limits: Patients with Type 1 diabetes showed moderately but significantly shorter TCRB CDR3s in all four CD4+ subsets. The study found that naive, central memory and Treg TCRB repertoires appeared more similar in patients than in healthy donors.

The entirety of the isolated RNA underwent reverse transcription, so expressed TCRB transcripts were sequenced. Libraries were prepared by immunoSEQ multiplex PCR; TCRdb keeps only in-frame clonotypes and omits some of them. The sample lists 500,000 to 800,000 clones, around 12% occurring once. This clone has just a few counts. Antigen specificity is unknown. Every participating donor gave one draw, a heparinised blood sample averaging around 120 mL. This sequence originates from a man aged 25-45 years with type 1 diabetes. Specimen: naive CD4+ T cells from blood.

CDR3 sequence (DNA): TGTGCCAGCAGCGAGCACCTCGGACTAGCTCACAATGAGCAGTTCTTC. Translating gives CASSEHLGLAHNEQFF. The rearrangement uses TRBV7-8 and TRBJ2-1; 8 bases fit TRBD2. The germline V gene encodes CDR1 SGHVS and CDR2 FQNEAQ. Trimming at V came to 5 bases and at J to 5 bases, leaving 11 bases not matched to a gene. This CDR3 is built from 16 residues.